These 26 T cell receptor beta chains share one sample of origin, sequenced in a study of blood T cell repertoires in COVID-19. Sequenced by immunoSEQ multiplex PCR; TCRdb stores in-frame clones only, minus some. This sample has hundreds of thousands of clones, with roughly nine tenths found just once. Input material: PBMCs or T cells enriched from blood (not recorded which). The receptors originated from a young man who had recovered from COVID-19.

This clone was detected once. This CDR3 is CSVGGTSASYEQYF. For the CDR3, the DNA is TGCAGCGTTGGGGGGACTAGCGCTTCCTACGAGCAGTACTTC. The rearrangement uses TRBV29-1 and TRBJ2-7, with 10 bases identical to TRBD2. The CDR3 covers 14 residues. The germline gives CDR1 SQVTM, CDR2 ANQGSEA. V lost 4 bases, J lost 1 base, and 4 bases stayed unmatched.

The CDR3 region is CASSFGRYYEQYF. The DNA for the CDR3 is TGTGCCAGCAGCTTCGGTCGATACTACGAGCAGTACTTC. The chain recombines TRBV7-6 with TRBJ2-7; the D is unclear. The length of the CDR3 is 13 residues. The V and J ends lost 3 bases and 3 bases respectively, with 9 bases between them. Germline V gene sequence: CDR1 SGHVS, CDR2 FNYEAQ.

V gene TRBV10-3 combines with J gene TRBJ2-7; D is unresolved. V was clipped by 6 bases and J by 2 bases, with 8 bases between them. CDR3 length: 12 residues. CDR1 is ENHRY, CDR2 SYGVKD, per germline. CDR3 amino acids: CAISERAYEQYF. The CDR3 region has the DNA TGTGCCATCAGCGAACGGGCCTACGAGCAGTACTTC.

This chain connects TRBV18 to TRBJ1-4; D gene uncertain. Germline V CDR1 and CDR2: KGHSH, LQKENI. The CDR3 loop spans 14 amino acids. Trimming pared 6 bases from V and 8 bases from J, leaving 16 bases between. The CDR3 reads CASSGSLKREKLFF. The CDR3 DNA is TGTGCCAGCTCCGGGAGTTTGAAACGCGAAAAACTGTTTTTT.

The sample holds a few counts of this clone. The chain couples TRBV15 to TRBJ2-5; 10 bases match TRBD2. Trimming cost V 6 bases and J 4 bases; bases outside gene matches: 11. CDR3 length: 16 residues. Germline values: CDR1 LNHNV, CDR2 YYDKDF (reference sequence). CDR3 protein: CATRAREAGGGETQYF. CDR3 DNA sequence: TGTGCCACCAGGGCCCGCGAAGCGGGAGGGGGAGAGACCCAGTACTTC.

The CDR3 loop is CASSMLSYEQYF. As DNA, the CDR3 is TGTGCCAGCAGTATGCTATCCTACGAGCAGTACTTC. The chain combines TRBV28 with TRBJ2-7; D remains ambiguous. V gave up 5 bases and J gave up 1 base, with 6 bases separating them. This CDR3 contains 12 residues. Per the germline V gene, CDR1 is MDHEN and CDR2 is SYDVKM.

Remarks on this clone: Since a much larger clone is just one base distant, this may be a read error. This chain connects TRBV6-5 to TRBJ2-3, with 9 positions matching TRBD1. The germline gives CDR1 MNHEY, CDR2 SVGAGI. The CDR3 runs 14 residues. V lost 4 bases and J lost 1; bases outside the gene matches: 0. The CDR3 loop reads CASSWTGGTDTQYF. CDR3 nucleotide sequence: TGTGCCAGCAGTTGGACAGGGGGCACAGATACGCAGTATTTT.

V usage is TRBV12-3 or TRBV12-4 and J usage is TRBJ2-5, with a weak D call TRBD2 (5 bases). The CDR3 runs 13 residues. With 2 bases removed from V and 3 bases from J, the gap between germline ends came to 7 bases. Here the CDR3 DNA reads TGTGCCAGCAGTTTAAACGGGGAAGAGACCCAGTACTTC. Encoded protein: CASSLNGEETQYF.

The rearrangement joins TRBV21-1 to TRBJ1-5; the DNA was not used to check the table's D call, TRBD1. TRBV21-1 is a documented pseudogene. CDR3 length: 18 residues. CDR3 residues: CASSYLGAWQFSNQPQHF. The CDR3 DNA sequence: TGTGCCAGCAGCTATCTGGGGGCCTGGCAGTTTAGCAATCAGCCCCAGCATTTT.

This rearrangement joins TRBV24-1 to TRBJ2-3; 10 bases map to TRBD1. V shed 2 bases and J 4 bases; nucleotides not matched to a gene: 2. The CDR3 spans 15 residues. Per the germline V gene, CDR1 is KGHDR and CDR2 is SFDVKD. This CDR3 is CATSDWTGGPDTQYF. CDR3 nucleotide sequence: TGTGCCACCAGTGATTGGACAGGGGGTCCAGATACGCAGTATTTT.

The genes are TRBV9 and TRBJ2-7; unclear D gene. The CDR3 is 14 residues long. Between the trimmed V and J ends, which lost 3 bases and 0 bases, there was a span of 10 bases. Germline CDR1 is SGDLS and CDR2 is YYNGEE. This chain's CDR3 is CASSARVYSYEQYF. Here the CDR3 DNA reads TGTGCCAGCAGCGCCCGGGTCTACTCCTACGAGCAGTACTTC.

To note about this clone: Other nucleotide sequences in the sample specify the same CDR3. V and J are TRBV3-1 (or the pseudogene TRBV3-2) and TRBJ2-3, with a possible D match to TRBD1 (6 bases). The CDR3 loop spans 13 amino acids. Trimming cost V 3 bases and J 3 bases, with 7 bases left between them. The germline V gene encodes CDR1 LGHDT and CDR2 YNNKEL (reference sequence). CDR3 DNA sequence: TGTGCCAGCAGCCAGGGGGCAACAGATACGCAGTATTTT. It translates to CASSQGATDTQYF.

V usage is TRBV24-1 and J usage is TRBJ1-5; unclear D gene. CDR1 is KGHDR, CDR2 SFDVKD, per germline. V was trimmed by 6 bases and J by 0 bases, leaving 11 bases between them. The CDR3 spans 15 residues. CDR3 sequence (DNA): TGTGCCACCAGTTCGGGGAGCTATAGCAATCAGCCCCAGCATTTT. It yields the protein CATSSGSYSNQPQHF.

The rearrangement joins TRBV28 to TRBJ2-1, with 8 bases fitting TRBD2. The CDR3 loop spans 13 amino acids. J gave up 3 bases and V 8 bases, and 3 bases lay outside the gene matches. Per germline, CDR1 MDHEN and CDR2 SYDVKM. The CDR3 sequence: CASVAGSYNEQFF. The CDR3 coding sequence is TGTGCCAGCGTAGCGGGAAGCTACAATGAGCAGTTCTTC.

DNA for the CDR3: TGTGCCAGCAGCTTCGGGACAGGGGACAATCAGCCCCAGCATTTT. As protein: CASSFGTGDNQPQHF. This sequence joins TRBV7-2 and TRBJ1-5; 10 bases fit TRBD1. The junction had 2 bases not matched to a gene; V was cut back by 3 bases and J by 3 bases. Germline values: CDR1 SGHTA, CDR2 FQGNSA. CDR3 length equals 15 residues. The full variable domain, with the rest looked up from reference TRBV7-2 and TRBJ1-5, is GAGVSQSPSNKVTEKGKDVELRCDPISGHTALYWYRQSLGQGLEFLIYFQGNSAPDKSGLPSDRFSAERTGGSVSTLTIQRTQQEDSAVYLCASSFGTGDNQPQHFGDGTRLSIL.

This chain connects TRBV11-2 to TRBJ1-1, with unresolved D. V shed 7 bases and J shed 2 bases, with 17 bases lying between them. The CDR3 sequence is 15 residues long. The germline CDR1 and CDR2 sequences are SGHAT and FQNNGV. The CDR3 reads CASTTPTGVNTEAFF. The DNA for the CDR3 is TGTGCCAGCACTACACCGACCGGGGTCAACACTGAAGCTTTCTTT.

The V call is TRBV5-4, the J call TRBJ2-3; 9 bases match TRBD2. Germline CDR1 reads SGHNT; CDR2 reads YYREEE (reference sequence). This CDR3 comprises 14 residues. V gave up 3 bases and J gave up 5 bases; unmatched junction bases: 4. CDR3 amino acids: CASSSKTSGDTQYF. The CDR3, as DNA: TGTGCCAGCAGCTCGAAGACTAGCGGAGATACGCAGTATTTT.

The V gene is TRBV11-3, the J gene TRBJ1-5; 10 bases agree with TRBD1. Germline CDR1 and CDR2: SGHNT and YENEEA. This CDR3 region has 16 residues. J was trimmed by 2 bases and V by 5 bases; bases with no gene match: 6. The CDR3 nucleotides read TGTGCCAGCAGCCGCGACAGGGGGCTCGGCAATCAGCCCCAGCATTTT. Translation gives CASSRDRGLGNQPQHF.

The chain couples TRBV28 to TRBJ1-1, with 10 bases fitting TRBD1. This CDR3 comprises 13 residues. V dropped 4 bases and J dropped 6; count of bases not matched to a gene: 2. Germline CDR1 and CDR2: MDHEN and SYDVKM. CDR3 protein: CASSSGQGSEAFF. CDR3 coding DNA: TGTGCCAGCAGTTCGGGACAGGGGTCTGAAGCTTTCTTT.

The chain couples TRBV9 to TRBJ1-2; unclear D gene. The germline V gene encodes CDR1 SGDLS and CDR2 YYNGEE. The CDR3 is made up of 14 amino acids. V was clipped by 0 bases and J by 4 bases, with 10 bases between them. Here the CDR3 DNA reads TGTGCCAGCAGCGTAGAAGGTGCGGGCTATGGCTACACCTTC. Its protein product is CASSVEGAGYGYTF.

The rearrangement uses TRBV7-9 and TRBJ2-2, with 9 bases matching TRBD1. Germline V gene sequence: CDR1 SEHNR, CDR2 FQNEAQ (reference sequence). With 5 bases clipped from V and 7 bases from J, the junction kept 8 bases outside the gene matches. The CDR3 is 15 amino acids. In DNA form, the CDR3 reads TGTGCCAGCAGCCCCGGGACAGGGCGGGACGGGGAGCTGTTTTTT. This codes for CASSPGTGRDGELFF. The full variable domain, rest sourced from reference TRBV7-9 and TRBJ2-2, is DTGVSQNPRHKITKRGQNVTFRCDPISEHNRLYWYRQTLGQGPEFLTYFQNEAQLEKSRLLSDRFSAERPKGSFSTLEIQRTEQGDSAMYLCASSPGTGRDGELFFGEGSRLTVL.

The CDR3 here is CASRAWTGGFGYTF. The DNA of the CDR3 is TGTGCCAGCAGGGCTTGGACAGGGGGCTTTGGCTACACCTTC. V and J are TRBV28 and TRBJ1-2; TRBD1 matches at 11 bases. The CDR3 contains 14 residues. Germline loops: CDR1 MDHEN, CDR2 SYDVKM. The V segment lost 6 bases and the J segment 7 bases; nucleotides outside the gene matches: 7.

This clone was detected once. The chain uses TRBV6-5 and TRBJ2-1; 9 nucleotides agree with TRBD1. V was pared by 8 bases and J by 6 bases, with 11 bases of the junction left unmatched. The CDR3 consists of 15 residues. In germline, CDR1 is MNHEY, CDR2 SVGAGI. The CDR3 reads CASGRPGQGFNEQFF. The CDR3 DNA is TGTGCCAGCGGACGCCCGGGACAGGGATTCAATGAGCAGTTCTTC.

This CDR3 reads CASSSTGGQTSQHF. The CDR3 region has the DNA TGTGCCAGCAGCTCCACAGGGGGGCAAACCTCCCAGCATTTT. The chain recombines TRBV7-2 with TRBJ1-5; 8 bases map to TRBD1. The CDR3 extends over 14 amino acids. From germline, CDR1 is SGHTA and CDR2 FQGNSA. After removal of 4 bases from V and 11 bases from J, the junction contained 10 bases not matched to a gene.

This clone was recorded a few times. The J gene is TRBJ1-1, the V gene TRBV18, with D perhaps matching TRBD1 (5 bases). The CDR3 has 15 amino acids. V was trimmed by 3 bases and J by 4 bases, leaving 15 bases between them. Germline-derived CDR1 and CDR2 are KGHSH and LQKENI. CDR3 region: CASSPNRGGGTEAFF. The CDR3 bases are TGTGCCAGCTCACCCAATAGGGGCGGTGGCACTGAAGCTTTCTTT.

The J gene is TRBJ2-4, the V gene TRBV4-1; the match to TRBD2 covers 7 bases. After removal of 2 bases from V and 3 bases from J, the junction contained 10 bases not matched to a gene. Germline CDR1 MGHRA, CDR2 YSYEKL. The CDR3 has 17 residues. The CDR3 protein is CASSQPRERGSKNIQYF. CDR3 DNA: TGCGCCAGCAGCCAACCACGGGAGCGGGGCAGCAAAAACATTCAGTACTTC.